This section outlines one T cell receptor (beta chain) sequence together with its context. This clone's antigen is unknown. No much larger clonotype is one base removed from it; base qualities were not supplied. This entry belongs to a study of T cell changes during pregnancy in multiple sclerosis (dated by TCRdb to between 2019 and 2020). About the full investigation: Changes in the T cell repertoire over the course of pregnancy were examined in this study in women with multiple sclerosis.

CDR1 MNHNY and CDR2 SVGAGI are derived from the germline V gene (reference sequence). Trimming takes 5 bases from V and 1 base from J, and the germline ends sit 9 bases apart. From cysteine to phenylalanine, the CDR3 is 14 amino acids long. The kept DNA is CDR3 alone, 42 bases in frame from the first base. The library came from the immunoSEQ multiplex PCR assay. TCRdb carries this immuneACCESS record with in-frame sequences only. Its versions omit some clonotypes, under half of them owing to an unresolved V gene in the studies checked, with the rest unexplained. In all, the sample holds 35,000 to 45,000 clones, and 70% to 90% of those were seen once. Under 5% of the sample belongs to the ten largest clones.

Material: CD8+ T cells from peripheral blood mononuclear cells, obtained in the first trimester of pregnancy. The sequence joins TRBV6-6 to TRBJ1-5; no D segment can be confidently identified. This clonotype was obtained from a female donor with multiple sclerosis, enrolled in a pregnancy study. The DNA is TGTGCCAGCAGTCGGACTGTAAGCAATCAGCCCCAGCATTTT. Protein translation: CASSRTVSNQPQHF.